The 14 T cell receptor beta chains in this list originate from one sample, sequenced in a study of blood T cell repertoires in COVID-19. This table comes from immunoSEQ multiplex PCR, and its TCRdb copy is limited to in-frame clones, with some not included. Of 200,000 to 250,000 clones listed, 86% are singletons. Sequencing used peripheral blood. These receptors originate from a woman aged 50 to 60 with COVID-19, enrolled during active disease.

This sequence joins TRBV19 and TRBJ1-4, with a weak D call TRBD1 (5 bases). The germline V gene encodes CDR1 LNHDA and CDR2 SQIVND (reference sequence). The CDR3 is made up of 14 amino acids. Between the trimmed V and J ends, which lost 4 bases and 3 bases, there was a span of 9 bases. The CDR3 here is CASSTRAANEKLFF. CDR3 DNA sequence: TGTGCCAGTAGTACCAGGGCGGCTAATGAAAAACTGTTTTTT.

The V and J genes are TRBV7-9 and TRBJ2-1; TRBD2 matches 10 bases. J was trimmed by 15 bases and V by 3 bases; bases with no gene match: 8. The CDR3 has 13 residues. Germline CDR1 is SEHNR and CDR2 is FQNEAQ (reference sequence). The CDR3 nucleotides are TGTGCCAGCAGCTTGTCTAGCGGGGGCACTCTGTTCTTC. It codes for CASSLSSGGTLFF. Full variable domain (remainder filled in from reference TRBV7-9 and TRBJ2-1): DTGVSQNPRHKITKRGQNVTFRCDPISEHNRLYWYRQTLGQGPEFLTYFQNEAQLEKSRLLSDRFSAERPKGSFSTLEIQRTEQGDSAMYLCASSLSSGGTLFFGPGTRLTVL.

This clone appeared once. The chain is built from TRBV7-6 and TRBJ1-4; D might be TRBD1 (5 bases). With 4 bases removed from V and 7 bases from J, the gap between germline ends came to 13 bases. CDR1 is SGHVS and CDR2 is FNYEAQ in the germline V gene. CDR3 length: 14 residues. The CDR3 loop reads CASSSGLPSEKLFF. CDR3 sequence (DNA): TGTGCCAGCAGCTCGGGACTCCCATCTGAAAAACTGTTTTTT.

The chain recombines TRBV12-2 with TRBJ2-4; TRBD1 is the table's D call, not checked against the DNA. TRBV12-2 is a known pseudogene. CDR3 length: 14 amino acids. The CDR3 loop reads CASRLAPRDRPKYF. Written as DNA, the CDR3 is TGTGCAAGTCGCTTAGCGCCCCGAGACAGGCCGAAGTACTTC.

This clone was seen only a few times. The chain carries TRBV30 and TRBJ1-2; the D gene is possibly TRBD1 (6 bases). Trimming removed 3 bases at V and 8 bases at J, with 16 bases between. This CDR3 has 13 amino acids. Germline loops: CDR1 GTSNPN, CDR2 SVGIG (reference sequence). CDR3 sequence (DNA): TGTGCCTGGAGGACGTCTGGGGGCGGGGGCTACACCTTC. Its protein product is CAWRTSGGGGYTF.

The rearrangement uses TRBV27 and TRBJ2-3, with D possibly matching TRBD1 (5 bases). With 5 bases removed from V and 0 bases from J, the gap between germline ends came to 9 bases. Germline V gene data show CDR1 as MNHEY and CDR2 as SMNVEV (reference sequence). The CDR3 totals 14 residues. CDR3 nucleotides: TGTGCCAGCAGTCTCAGACAGAGCACAGATACGCAGTATTTT. Translation gives CASSLRQSTDTQYF.

The chain links TRBV19 to TRBJ1-1, with 9 bases matching TRBD1. The CDR3 extends over 16 amino acids. The germline V gene has CDR1 LNHDA and CDR2 SQIVND (reference sequence). Trimming took 5 bases from V and 6 from J; bases not matched to a gene: 13. CDR3 region: CASSWGTGRDGAEAFF. CDR3 DNA sequence: TGTGCCAGTAGTTGGGGGACAGGGCGAGACGGGGCTGAAGCTTTCTTT.

The V and J genes are TRBV27 and TRBJ2-7, with 9 bases matching TRBD1. This CDR3 contains 15 residues. Germline V gene lookup returns CDR1 MNHEY and CDR2 SMNVEV (reference sequence). The V segment lost 3 bases and the J segment 5 bases; nucleotides outside the gene matches: 8. The CDR3 loop is CASSFRRDRVNEQYF. CDR3 coding DNA: TGTGCCAGCAGTTTCCGCCGGGACAGGGTCAACGAGCAGTACTTC.

The rearrangement links TRBV6-1 to TRBJ2-1; 9 positions agree with TRBD1. The CDR3 consists of 16 residues. V lost 3 bases and J lost 3; bases outside the gene matches: 6. Germline loops: CDR1 MNHNS, CDR2 SASEGT. The CDR3 loop is CASSEVPGQGYNEQFF. The CDR3 DNA reads TGTGCCAGCAGTGAGGTGCCGGGACAGGGCTACAATGAGCAGTTCTTC.

The CDR3 loop reads CASSYSAGAGLYEQYF. DNA for the CDR3: TGTGCCAGCAGTTACTCGGCCGGCGCGGGGTTGTACGAGCAGTACTTC. The chain employs TRBV6-5 and TRBJ2-7; possible D gene TRBD2, 6 bases. There are 16 residues in the CDR3. Deletions cut 0 bases from V and 4 bases from J, with 16 bases between. Germline-derived CDR1 and CDR2 are MNHEY and SVGAGI.

This chain uses TRBV9 with TRBJ2-1, with 9 bases lining up with TRBD2. Germline V CDR1 and CDR2: SGDLS, YYNGEE. The CDR3 extends over 16 amino acids. Trimming cost V 2 bases and J 8 bases; bases outside gene matches: 11. The CDR3 DNA is TGTGCCAGCAGCGTTATAACCGGGACTAGCATGGATGAGCAGTTCTTC. It codes for CASSVITGTSMDEQFF.

The gene calls are TRBV6-2 or TRBV6-3 and TRBJ2-7, with D possibly TRBD1 on 7 matching bases. The CDR3 is 14 residues long. Trimming pared 5 bases from V and 6 bases from J, leaving 17 bases between. CDR1 is MNHEY, CDR2 SVGEGT, per germline. The CDR3 sequence: CASSPTGWRAEQYF. The DNA of the CDR3 is TGTGCCAGCAGTCCGACAGGGTGGAGGGCCGAGCAGTACTTC.

The V and J genes are TRBV14 and TRBJ2-7, with D maybe TRBD2 (7 bases). This CDR3 comprises 14 residues. V was cut by 1 base and J by 7 bases, with 14 bases left in between. Germline V gene data show CDR1 as SGHDN and CDR2 as FVKESK. The CDR3 DNA sequence: TGTGCCAGCAGCCAAGTGGGAGGGGGGGGAGAGCAGTACTTC. This gives the protein CASSQVGGGGEQYF.

CDR3 amino acids: CASSQGHANSPLHF. CDR3 DNA sequence: TGTGCCAGCAGCCAAGGGCACGCCAATTCACCCCTCCACTTT. The J gene is TRBJ1-6, the V gene TRBV3-1 (or the pseudogene TRBV3-2); D unclear. Trimming took off 1 base at V and 7 bases at J, with 8 bases between the two ends. The CDR3 loop spans 14 amino acids. CDR1 is LGHDT, CDR2 YNNKEL, per germline (reference sequence).